These T cell receptor beta chains were read from a single sample in a study of T-cell memory formation after mild COVID-19. TCRdb reprocessed the 5' RACE reads via MiXCR and lists one record per CDR3 protein. This sample has around 340,000 distinct CDR3 sequences, with roughly 13% found just once. The specimen was PBMCs or a T cell subset sorted from them (not recorded which). Every receptor here comes from a man aged 18 to 35 who had mild COVID-19 (a few samples of this study predate the infection). Cell type and time point are not known. CDR3s leave out the opening cysteine and the closing phenylalanine or tryptophan.

V: TRBV6-5; J: TRBJ1-2; CDR3: ASRATAGGGGYT
V: TRBV4-3; J: TRBJ1-3; CDR3: ASSLYPRGDGNTIY
V: TRBV7-3; J: TRBJ2-1; CDR3: ASSLSPGETEQF
V: TRBV20-1; J: TRBJ1-6; CDR3: SARDLTSSYNSPLH
V: TRBV7-3; J: TRBJ2-1; CDR3: ASSFRVGSGVSYNEQF
V: TRBV5-1; J: TRBJ2-3; CDR3: ASSSSGQPTDTQY
V: TRBV12-3/TRBV12-4; J: TRBJ2-7; CDR3: ASSFLGLAGGTYEQY
V: TRBV7-2; J: TRBJ1-1; CDR3: ASSLTGTGRMNTEAF
V: TRBV4-3; J: TRBJ2-1; CDR3: ASSQQAGAGRSYNEQF
V: TRBV7-3; J: TRBJ2-3; CDR3: ASSRGSDTQY
V: TRBV6-5; J: TRBJ2-5; CDR3: ASSPTGRQTQY
V: TRBV3-1; J: TRBJ1-5; CDR3: ASSQGSNFAQPQH
V: TRBV6-1; J: TRBJ2-7; CDR3: ASSGHEY
V: TRBV14; J: TRBJ1-3; CDR3: ASRLQGASDTIY
V: TRBV20-1; J: TRBJ2-1; CDR3: SARARETSTTEQF
V: TRBV25-1; J: TRBJ2-1; CDR3: ASSVGWGNEQF
V: TRBV7-9; J: TRBJ2-3; CDR3: ASRNLRTDTQY
V: TRBV4-3; J: TRBJ1-1; CDR3: ASSQDGRRGTEAF
V: TRBV12-5; J: TRBJ2-6; CDR3: ASGFSGANVLT
V: TRBV6-1; J: TRBJ2-3; CDR3: ASGALRTDTQY
V: TRBV29-1; J: TRBJ2-7; CDR3: SVEGGRTYEQY
V: TRBV7-2; J: TRBJ1-1; CDR3: ASSLVRYQTVDTEAF
V: TRBV7-9; J: TRBJ2-7; CDR3: ASSPDRDYEQY
V: TRBV4-2; J: TRBJ1-2; CDR3: ASSQEWEGNYGYT
V: TRBV12-3/TRBV12-4; J: TRBJ2-2; CDR3: ASRAGTSVDGELF
V: TRBV20-1; J: TRBJ2-2; CDR3: SAQPGATNTGELF
V: TRBV24-1; J: TRBJ2-7; CDR3: ATRETGTGGAEAGYEQY
V: TRBV19; J: TRBJ1-6; CDR3: ASSMGQGRNSPLH
V: TRBV27; J: TRBJ2-3; CDR3: ASSLGEGQGVTLGTDTQY
V: TRBV5-3; J: TRBJ1-5; CDR3: ARSLRRVGYQPQH
V: TRBV12-3/TRBV12-4; J: TRBJ2-3; CDR3: ASNKLGQSTDTQY
V: TRBV12-3/TRBV12-4; J: TRBJ2-3; CDR3: ASSLILAESTDTQY
V: TRBV20-1; J: TRBJ2-2; CDR3: SARPIRQGATGELF
V: TRBV7-9; J: TRBJ2-2; CDR3: ASSLNSNTGELF
V: TRBV7-3; J: TRBJ2-2; CDR3: ASSLVHNTGELF
V: TRBV4-1; J: TRBJ1-2; CDR3: ASGGVKGNGYT
V: TRBV29-1; J: TRBJ1-4; CDR3: SERVRLSEKLF
V: TRBV7-9; J: TRBJ2-6; CDR3: ASRASGGAWANVLT
V: TRBV5-6; J: TRBJ2-3; CDR3: ASSGLAGSTDTQY
V: TRBV4-3; J: TRBJ2-7; CDR3: ASSQDRVAYEQY
V: TRBV3-1; J: TRBJ1-1; CDR3: ASSQASGTVEAF
V: TRBV6-2/TRBV6-3; J: TRBJ1-5; CDR3: ASSHEAGHNQPQH
V: TRBV12-3/TRBV12-4; J: TRBJ1-2; CDR3: ASSPRPSYGYT
V: TRBV5-6; J: TRBJ2-1; CDR3: ASSLERKQF
V: TRBV6-2/TRBV6-3; J: TRBJ2-3; CDR3: ASSYSGQGFSTDTQY
V: TRBV5-1; J: TRBJ2-1; CDR3: ASSLWLTGADNEQF
V: TRBV5-1; J: TRBJ2-5; CDR3: ASSFLAEETQY
V: TRBV29-1; J: TRBJ1-2; CDR3: SVARQERGYT
V: TRBV20-1; J: TRBJ2-5; CDR3: SASKIQETQY
V: TRBV5-1; J: TRBJ2-5; CDR3: ASSLDPVQETQY
V: TRBV5-1; J: TRBJ1-2; CDR3: ASRISNYGYT
V: TRBV6-6; J: TRBJ2-7; CDR3: ASRAGTYEQY